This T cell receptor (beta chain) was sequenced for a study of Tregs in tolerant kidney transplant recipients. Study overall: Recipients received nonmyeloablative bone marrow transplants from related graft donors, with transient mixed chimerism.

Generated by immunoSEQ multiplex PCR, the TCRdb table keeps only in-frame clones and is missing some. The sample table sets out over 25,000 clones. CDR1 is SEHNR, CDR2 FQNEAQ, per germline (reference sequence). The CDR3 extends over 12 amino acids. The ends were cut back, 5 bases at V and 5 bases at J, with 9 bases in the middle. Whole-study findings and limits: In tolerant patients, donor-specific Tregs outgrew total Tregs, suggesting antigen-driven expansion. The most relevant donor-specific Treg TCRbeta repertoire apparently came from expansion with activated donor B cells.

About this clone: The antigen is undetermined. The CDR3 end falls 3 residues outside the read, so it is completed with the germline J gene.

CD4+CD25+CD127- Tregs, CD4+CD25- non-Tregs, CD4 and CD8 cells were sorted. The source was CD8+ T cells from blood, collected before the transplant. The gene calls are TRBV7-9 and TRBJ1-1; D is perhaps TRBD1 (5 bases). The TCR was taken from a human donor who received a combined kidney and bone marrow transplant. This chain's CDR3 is CASSGGGTEAFF. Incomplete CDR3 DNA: TGTGCCAGCAGCGGGGGGGGAACTGAA.